The 10 T cell receptor beta chains in this list originate from one sample, sequenced in a study of blood T cells in healthy people across ages. With a J-beta primer mix and a sample-barcoded 5' primer, a second PCR ran roughly 6 to 12 cycles. TCRdb re-called the 5' RACE reads through MiXCR, storing one row per CDR3 protein. This table has 1.5 million to 2 million distinct CDR3 sequences, about 50% appearing once. Sequences were obtained from blood. All receptors come from a woman between 40 and 55 years old in good health.

V is TRBV7-2 and J is TRBJ2-7; TRBD1 matches 10 bases. This CDR3 region has 17 residues. The germline V gene encodes CDR1 SGHTA and CDR2 FQGNSA. The J segment lost 2 bases and the V segment lost 1 base, leaving 8 bases of the junction unmatched. CDR3: CASSLVSGTGVAYEQYF. The CDR3 nucleotides read TGTGCCAGCAGCTTAGTGTCTGGGACAGGGGTTGCCTACGAGCAGTACTTC.

This clonotype showed up just once. The chain joins TRBV5-6 to TRBJ2-5; TRBD2 matches at 7 bases. The junction had 6 bases not matched to a gene; V was cut back by 3 bases and J by 1 base. Germline V gives CDR1 SGHDT, CDR2 YYEEEE. The CDR3 is 15 amino acids. CDR3 DNA sequence: TGTGCCAGCAGCTCTAAGACTAGCAGCCAAGAGACCCAGTACTTC. Its protein is CASSSKTSSQETQYF.

The CDR3 loop reads CASSPGTGRFYGYTF. The CDR3 nucleotides are TGTGCCAGCAGTCCCGGGACAGGGCGATTCTATGGCTACACCTTC. The chain recombines TRBV12-3 or TRBV12-4 with TRBJ1-2, with 9 bases identical to TRBD1. This CDR3 spans 15 amino acids. V lost 5 bases, J lost 4 bases, and 8 bases stayed unmatched.

Concerning this clonotype itself: A junction boundary mismatches the germline segment, possibly from a read error. The J gene is TRBJ2-7, the V gene TRBV6-1, with TRBD2 matching over 11 bases. The CDR3 runs to 17 residues. The germline V gene encodes CDR1 MNHNS and CDR2 SASEGT. The CDR3 region has the DNA TGTGCCAGCACTCGACTCTTCGGGACTAGCGGTCCCTACGGGCAGTACTTC. It is translated as CASTRLFGTSGPYGQYF.

This clonotype has only a few counts. The chain is built from TRBV11-2 and TRBJ2-3; 7 bases line up with TRBD2. After removal of 3 bases from V and 3 bases from J, the junction contained 3 bases not matched to a gene. CDR1 and CDR2 from the germline V gene are SGHAT and FQNNGV. CDR3 length: 14 amino acids. The CDR3 region is CASSFGLGTDTQYF. For the CDR3, the DNA is TGTGCCAGCAGCTTCGGACTAGGGACAGATACGCAGTATTTT.

The chain combines TRBV29-1 with TRBJ2-5; no firm D call. The CDR3 spans 15 residues. Trimming removed 7 bases at V and 1 base at J, with 19 bases between. From germline, CDR1 is SQVTM and CDR2 ANQGSEA. The CDR3 sequence: CSANPARGLQETQYF. In DNA, the CDR3 is TGCAGCGCCAACCCCGCGAGAGGCCTCCAAGAGACCCAGTACTTC.

The chain combines TRBV29-1 with TRBJ1-2, with a possible D match to TRBD1 (5 bases). This CDR3 contains 14 residues. Trimming removed 4 bases from V and 3 bases from J, with 15 bases in between. Germline values: CDR1 SQVTM, CDR2 ANQGSEA. CDR3 in DNA: TGCAGCGTTGTATCGTCAGGGCGGGACTATGGCTACACCTTC. This sequence encodes CSVVSSGRDYGYTF.

This clonotype was observed a few times. J is TRBJ2-3 and V is TRBV7-2; 13 bases map to TRBD2. The germline gives CDR1 SGHTA, CDR2 FQGNSA. This CDR3 comprises 18 residues. Trimming took 6 bases from V and 2 from J; bases not matched to a gene: 11. The CDR3 region has the DNA TGTGCCAGCAGACCTCGGACTAGCGGGGGCCCAAACACAGATACGCAGTATTTT. This gives the protein CASRPRTSGGPNTDTQYF.

This clonotype was seen a few times. The chain uses TRBV27 and TRBJ1-2, with 8 bases that match TRBD1. Germline V gives CDR1 MNHEY, CDR2 SMNVEV (reference sequence). The CDR3 length is 13 residues. The trim removed 8 bases at V and 4 bases at J, leaving 6 bases unmatched. The CDR3 DNA reads as TGTGCCAGCCGACAGGGGTTTGGCTATGGCTACACCTTC. Translated, it gives CASRQGFGYGYTF.

The V gene is TRBV5-1, the J gene TRBJ1-2; 7 bases align to TRBD1. Germline V gene sequence: CDR1 SGHRS, CDR2 YFSETQ. CDR3 length equals 15 residues. The trim removed 4 bases at V and 1 base at J, leaving 7 bases unmatched. The CDR3 spells CASSPGQSINYGYTF. DNA of the CDR3: TGCGCCAGCAGCCCGGGACAGAGTATTAACTATGGCTACACCTTC.